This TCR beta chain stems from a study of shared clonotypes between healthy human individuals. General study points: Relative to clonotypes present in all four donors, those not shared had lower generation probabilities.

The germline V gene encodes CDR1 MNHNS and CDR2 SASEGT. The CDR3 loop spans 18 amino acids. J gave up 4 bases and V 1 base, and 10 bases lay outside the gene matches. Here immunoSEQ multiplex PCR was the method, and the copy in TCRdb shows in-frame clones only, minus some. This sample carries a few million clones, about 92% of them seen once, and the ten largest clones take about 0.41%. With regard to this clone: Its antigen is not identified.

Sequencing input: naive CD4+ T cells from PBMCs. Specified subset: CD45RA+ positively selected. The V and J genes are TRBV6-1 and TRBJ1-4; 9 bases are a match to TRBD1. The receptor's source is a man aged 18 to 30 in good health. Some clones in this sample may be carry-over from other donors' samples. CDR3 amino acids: CASSEVRNRGRDNEKLFF. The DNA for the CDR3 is TGTGCCAGCAGTGAAGTAAGGAACAGGGGGCGGGATAATGAAAAACTGTTTTTT.